The 8 T cell receptor beta chains listed next were all sequenced from one sample in a study of CD8 T cells in ankylosing spondylitis. TCRdb passed the 5' RACE reads through MiXCR, listing each CDR3 protein once. The table includes roughly 700,000 distinct CDR3 sequences, around 20% detected once. These receptors lack a known antigen. Overall study findings and caveats: A TCR beta motif of under ten highly homologous variants seemed to mark ankylosing spondylitis blood.

Sequenced: blood, either unsorted or a sorted T cell fraction (not recorded which). These receptors came from a male donor with ankylosing spondylitis.

The chain employs TRBV12-3 or TRBV12-4 and TRBJ1-5, with TRBD1 as a possible D gene (6 bases). The CDR3 consists of 15 residues. Trimming stripped 3 bases from V and 5 bases from J, with 14 bases between. CDR3 bases: TGTGCCAGCAGTTTTGGGGGGGCGAAAGATCAGCCCCAGCATTTT. Amino acids: CASSFGGAKDQPQHF.

This chain links TRBV12-3 or TRBV12-4 with TRBJ1-1, with 9 nucleotides matching TRBD1. The junction had 15 bases not matched to a gene; V was cut back by 8 bases and J by 11 bases. This CDR3 spans 14 amino acids. CDR3 nucleotide sequence: TGTGCCAGCGCATTCCCACAGGGGGCGCCTGGGGCTTTCTTT. It yields the protein CASAFPQGAPGAFF.

This clonotype has a handful of counts. The rearrangement joins TRBV4-2 to TRBJ2-7; TRBD2 matches 11 bases. This CDR3 has 16 amino acids. The trim removed 4 bases at V and 5 bases at J, leaving 10 bases unmatched. Germline loops: CDR1 LGHNA, CDR2 YNFKEQ. The DNA for the CDR3 is TGTGCCAGCAGCCTCAGGGTTAGCGGGAGGGCCGACGAGCAGTACTTC. It yields the protein CASSLRVSGRADEQYF.

The genes are TRBV6-5 and TRBJ1-6, with 10 bases lining up with TRBD1. Germline CDR1 reads MNHEY; CDR2 reads SVGAGI. The CDR3 is 14 amino acids. Trimming took 4 bases from V and 10 from J; bases not matched to a gene: 4. The CDR3 sequence: CASSSTGGASPLHF. CDR3 sequence (DNA): TGTGCCAGCAGTTCGACAGGGGGCGCGTCACCCCTCCACTTT.

CDR3 DNA: TGCAGTGCTAGAGAGTCTTGGAACAGCCGGGGGGAAAAACTGTTTTTT. As protein: CSARESWNSRGEKLFF. J is TRBJ1-4 and V is TRBV20-1; D perhaps matches TRBD1 (5 bases). Looked up from germline, CDR1 is DFQATT and CDR2 is SNEGSKA (reference sequence). CDR3 length: 16 amino acids. The V end lost 0 bases, the J end lost 8 bases, and 19 bases lay between the germline ends.

This clonotype appeared a few times. This rearrangement joins TRBV3-1 to TRBJ1-1, with D unresolved. Trimming stripped 4 bases from V and 1 base from J, with 10 bases between. The CDR3 has 14 amino acids. Germline V lookup: CDR1 LGHDT, CDR2 YNNKEL (reference sequence). CDR3 protein: CASSRAGGNTEAFF. CDR3 sequence (DNA): TGTGCCAGCAGCCGGGCGGGCGGGAACACTGAAGCTTTCTTT.

This clonotype was detected only a few times. The V and J genes are TRBV6-5 and TRBJ1-4, with 9 bases matching TRBD1. After removal of 2 bases from V and 7 bases from J, the junction contained 11 bases not matched to a gene. Germline V gene data show CDR1 as MNHEY and CDR2 as SVGAGI. This CDR3 spans 17 amino acids. CDR3 sequence: CASSYPWTGVAVEKLFF. The CDR3 DNA reads TGTGCCAGCAGTTACCCATGGACAGGGGTGGCAGTTGAAAAACTGTTTTTT.

The chain is built from TRBV29-1 and TRBJ2-1, with D uncertain. The CDR3 is 13 amino acids. Looked up from germline, CDR1 is SQVTM and CDR2 is ANQGSEA. Deletions cut 1 base from V and 8 bases from J, with 12 bases between. The CDR3 protein is CSVEGVPADEQFF. CDR3 nucleotide sequence: TGCAGCGTTGAAGGGGTTCCTGCGGATGAGCAGTTCTTC.